Shown below are 20 T cell receptor beta chains from a single sample sequenced in a study of T cell responses to AZD1222 COVID-19 vaccine. TCRdb's copy holds only in-frame clones and misses some; the assay was immunoSEQ multiplex PCR. Here the sample spans some 120,000 clones, roughly 89% being singletons. This material consisted of peripheral blood, taken on day 0 of MenACWY control vaccination. Receptor source: an adult in good health.

The V gene is TRBV7-9, the J gene TRBJ2-2; no definite D call. In germline, CDR1 is SEHNR, CDR2 FQNEAQ (reference sequence). V was clipped by 5 bases and J by 5 bases, with 15 bases between them. The CDR3 is made up of 15 amino acids. The CDR3 reads CASSRAYGPTGELFF. The CDR3, as DNA: TGTGCCAGCAGCCGGGCGTATGGGCCAACCGGGGAGCTGTTTTTT.

The rearrangement joins TRBV6-5 to TRBJ1-1, with TRBD1 identical over 7 bases. From germline, CDR1 is MNHEY and CDR2 SVGAGI. This CDR3 is 14 amino acids long. V shed 4 bases and J 1 base; nucleotides not matched to a gene: 3. The CDR3 nucleotides read TGTGCCAGCAGTTTCGGACAGGAGAACACTGAAGCTTTCTTT. Translated: CASSFGQENTEAFF.

This clone was counted only a few times. J is TRBJ2-4 and V is TRBV27; 7 bases fit TRBD2. The junction had 12 bases not matched to a gene; V was cut back by 5 bases and J by 2 bases. The CDR3 has 17 residues. From germline, CDR1 is MNHEY and CDR2 SMNVEV (reference sequence). The DNA for the CDR3 is TGTGCCAGCAGTCCCCTATCGGCTAGCGGCACCAAAAACATTCAGTACTTC. It translates to CASSPLSASGTKNIQYF.

The chain combines TRBV5-4 with TRBJ2-1; the match to TRBD2 covers 9 bases. The CDR3 runs to 15 residues. V lost 2 bases to trimming and J lost 7 bases; unmatched junction nucleotides: 7. The germline gives CDR1 SGHNT, CDR2 YYREEE (reference sequence). The CDR3 bases are TGTGCCAGCAGCTTTGTTCTAGCGGGATCGAATGAGCAGTTCTTC. This encodes CASSFVLAGSNEQFF.

The V call is TRBV18, the J call TRBJ1-2, with D perhaps TRBD1 (6 bases). Germline V CDR1 and CDR2: KGHSH, LQKENI. The CDR3 extends over 13 amino acids. V was pared by 3 bases and J by 5 bases, with 10 bases between. The CDR3 sequence is CASSPDSMYGYTF. CDR3 coding DNA: TGTGCCAGCTCACCGGACAGCATGTATGGCTACACCTTC.

The table lists this clone with a few counts. The V and J genes are TRBV10-2 and TRBJ1-1; TRBD1 aligns across 8 bases. The V gene end was trimmed by 6 bases and the J gene end by 5 bases; junction bases not matched to a gene: 8. This CDR3 has 14 amino acids. CDR1 WSHSY and CDR2 SAAADI come from the germline V gene. This CDR3 reads CASRKDRGETEAFF. The CDR3, as DNA: TGCGCCAGCAGGAAAGACAGGGGAGAGACTGAAGCTTTCTTT.

The CDR3 spells CASSEAYTGELFF. CDR3 nucleotide sequence: TGTGCCAGCAGTGAAGCCTACACCGGGGAGCTGTTTTTT. The chain uses TRBV2 and TRBJ2-2, with unresolved D. Trimming took off 0 bases at V and 3 bases at J, with 2 bases between the two ends. The CDR3 covers 13 residues. Germline loops: CDR1 SNHLY, CDR2 FYNNEI. Full variable domain (missing parts from reference TRBV2 and TRBJ2-2): EPEVTQTPSHQVTQMGQEVILRCVPISNHLYFYWYRQILGQKVEFLVSFYNNEISEKSEIFDDQFSVERPDGSNFTLKIRSTKLEDSAMYFCASSEAYTGELFFGEGSRLTVL.

The V call is TRBV15, the J call TRBJ2-6; D remains unclear. From germline, CDR1 is LNHNV and CDR2 YYDKDF (reference sequence). V was pared by 1 base and J by 1 base, with 11 bases between. This CDR3 has 17 residues. The CDR3 DNA follows: TGTGCCACCAGCAGAGCCGGCAGGTCGTCTGGGGCCAACGTCCTGACTTTC. Protein: CATSRAGRSSGANVLTF.

J is TRBJ1-1 and V is TRBV12-3 or TRBV12-4; possibly TRBD1 for D (5 bases). The CDR3 totals 13 residues. The V end lost 5 bases, the J end lost 5 bases, and 12 bases lay between the germline ends. The CDR3 DNA follows: TGTGCCAGCAGTGGGGCGCCTGGTACTGAAGCTTTCTTT. Its protein is CASSGAPGTEAFF.

This clone was seen just once. The chain combines TRBV2 with TRBJ2-2; D remains ambiguous. The CDR3 is 11 amino acids. Between the trimmed V and J ends, which lost 6 bases and 5 bases, there was a span of 4 bases. Germline V gene data show CDR1 as SNHLY and CDR2 as FYNNEI. The DNA of the CDR3 is TGTGCCAGCAGGGTAACCGGGGAGCTGTTTTTT. This encodes CASRVTGELFF.

This clone has a handful of counts. The CDR3 bases are TGTGCCGTCCACTATACGAACACCGGGGAGCTGTTTTTT. It yields the protein CAVHYTNTGELFF. This chain links TRBV6-5 with TRBJ2-2; D unclear. The CDR3 contains 13 residues. Germline CDR1 and CDR2: MNHEY and SVGAGI. V gave up 11 bases and J gave up 0 bases, with 10 bases separating them.

V is TRBV19 and J is TRBJ2-7; D gene ambiguous. The germline V gene encodes CDR1 LNHDA and CDR2 SQIVND (reference sequence). The CDR3 extends over 14 amino acids. V was cut by 5 bases and J by 0 bases, with 11 bases left in between. CDR3 region: CASSSGPGSYEQYF. CDR3 in DNA: TGTGCCAGTAGTTCAGGTCCCGGCTCCTACGAGCAGTACTTC.

The rearrangement joins TRBV5-1 to TRBJ1-1, with TRBD1 matching over 9 bases. Trimming at V came to 2 bases and at J to 5 bases, leaving 7 bases not matched to a gene. The length of the CDR3 is 15 residues. Germline V CDR1 and CDR2: SGHRS, YFSETQ. CDR3 residues: CASSFSGTGRTEAFF. The CDR3 DNA follows: TGCGCCAGCAGCTTTTCCGGGACAGGGAGAACTGAAGCTTTCTTT.

This clone was picked up a small number of times. The CDR3 sequence: CASSLDRTSVQGIMNTEAFF. In DNA form, the CDR3 reads TGTGCCAGCAGCTTAGATAGGACGAGCGTACAGGGGATCATGAACACTGAAGCTTTCTTT. The rearrangement joins TRBV13 to TRBJ1-1, with 7 positions matching TRBD1. Looked up from germline, CDR1 is PRHDT and CDR2 is FYEKMQ (reference sequence). V gave up 1 base and J gave up 0 bases; unmatched junction bases: 17. The CDR3 covers 20 residues.

This clone occurred once. The chain is built from TRBV7-2 and TRBJ2-3; possible D gene TRBD1, 5 bases. The CDR3 is 14 amino acids. Germline V CDR1 and CDR2: SGHTA, FQGNSA. With 2 bases removed from V and 3 bases from J, the gap between germline ends came to 9 bases. Written as DNA, the CDR3 is TGTGCCAGCAGCTTATATCAGGGTACAGATACGCAGTATTTT. Protein product: CASSLYQGTDTQYF.

The chain employs TRBV28 and TRBJ2-6, with D possibly TRBD1 on 6 matching bases. V lost 11 bases to trimming and J lost 2 bases, with 22 bases between them. Germline CDR1 and CDR2: MDHEN and SYDVKM. This CDR3 has 17 residues. CDR3 DNA: TGTGCCGGATGTGGGGGCAGGTTCGTCCCTGGGGCCAACGTCCTGACTTTC. Its translation is CAGCGGRFVPGANVLTF.

This sequence joins TRBV6-5 and TRBJ1-5; D call uncertain. The V gene's germline CDR1 is MNHEY and CDR2 SVGAGI. Trimming removed 6 bases from V and 2 bases from J, with 14 bases in between. The CDR3 loop spans 15 amino acids. DNA for the CDR3: TGTGCCAGCAGACGCCCGGGAAGTGGCAATCAGCCCCAGCATTTT. Its protein is CASRRPGSGNQPQHF.

The chain couples TRBV7-2 to TRBJ2-1; 9 nucleotides agree with TRBD1. Germline CDR1 reads SGHTA; CDR2 reads FQGNSA. The CDR3 runs 17 residues. V lost 1 base, J lost 4 bases, and 8 bases stayed unmatched. CDR3 region: CASSLVMEDRGYNEQFF. The CDR3 region has the DNA TGTGCCAGCAGCTTAGTTATGGAGGACAGGGGATACAATGAGCAGTTCTTC.

This clone was picked up a small number of times. The chain couples TRBV19 to TRBJ1-2, with 7 bases fitting TRBD1. With 3 bases clipped from V and 4 bases from J, the junction kept 11 bases outside the gene matches. Per the germline V gene, CDR1 is LNHDA and CDR2 is SQIVND (reference sequence). The CDR3 has 16 residues. CDR3 sequence (DNA): TGTGCCAGTAGTATGACAGGGATGGGGGATGGCTATGGCTACACCTTC. This gives the protein CASSMTGMGDGYGYTF.

There are a few counts of this clone. The chain recombines TRBV4-2 with TRBJ1-2; 10 bases fit TRBD1. The germline V gene has CDR1 LGHNA and CDR2 YNFKEQ. The CDR3 spans 14 residues. Unmatched junction bases numbered 0, after V lost 1 base and J lost 4 bases. Written as DNA, the CDR3 is TGTGCCAGCAGCCAAGGGACAGGGGGCTATGGCTACACCTTC. Amino acid sequence: CASSQGTGGYGYTF.